Each of the 21 T cell receptor beta chains below was sequenced from the same sample in a study of T cells in Graves' hyperthyroidism and ophthalmopathy. RNA transcripts provided the source from which TCR beta CDR3 regions were amplified. HTBI primers were used for first-round RT-PCR of the TCR CDR3. TCRdb ran MiXCR on the multiplex PCR reads and lists one entry per CDR3 protein. Among under 600,000 distinct CDR3 sequences, about 16% were seen once, and the ten largest hold under 3.5%. Material: blood. The receptor set was obtained from a woman between 40 and 50 years old with Graves' ophthalmopathy.

The CDR3 DNA reads as TGTGCCAGCTCACCACTGTCCAGGGCAGGCCAGGAGCAGTTCTTC. Its protein product is CASSPLSRAGQEQFF. The chain carries TRBV18 and TRBJ2-1; possibly TRBD1 for D (5 bases). V was shortened by 1 base and J by 10 bases, with 17 bases between the two germline ends. This CDR3 is 15 amino acids long. The V gene's germline CDR1 is KGHSH and CDR2 LQKENI.

This clonotype was seen ten or more times. V usage is TRBV28 and J usage is TRBJ2-1; TRBD2 aligns across 9 bases. The germline V gene has CDR1 MDHEN and CDR2 SYDVKM. V dropped 10 bases and J dropped 6; count of bases not matched to a gene: 10. The length of the CDR3 is 14 residues. The CDR3 DNA sequence: TGTGCCACCCTTCGACTAGCGGCAACCAATGAGCAGTTCTTC. This encodes CATLRLAATNEQFF.

V gene TRBV6-9 combines with J gene TRBJ1-2; 10 bases agree with TRBD1. The germline V gene encodes CDR1 MNHGY and CDR2 SVAAGI. Trimming removed 3 bases from V and 4 bases from J; junction bases left unmatched: 5. The CDR3 runs to 15 residues. The chain's CDR3 is CASSYGTGDTYGYTF. CDR3 sequence (DNA): TGTGCCAGCAGTTACGGGACAGGGGATACCTATGGCTACACCTTC.

This clonotype appeared many times. The rearrangement joins TRBV5-1 to TRBJ1-1; the match to TRBD1 covers 8 bases. V dropped 4 bases and J dropped 1; count of bases not matched to a gene: 3. This CDR3 is 14 amino acids long. The V gene's germline CDR1 is SGHRS and CDR2 YFSETQ. The CDR3 protein is CASSGQGANTEAFF. Written as DNA, the CDR3 is TGCGCCAGCAGCGGTCAGGGGGCGAACACTGAAGCTTTCTTT.

This clonotype was seen ten or more times. The J gene is TRBJ1-3, the V gene TRBV6-1; tentative D call: TRBD1 (5 bases). In germline, CDR1 is MNHNS, CDR2 SASEGT. Trimming took 9 bases from V and 0 from J, leaving 15 bases between them. The length of the CDR3 is 15 residues. The CDR3 is CASGAIVSSGNTIYF. CDR3 nucleotides: TGTGCCAGTGGGGCGATAGTGTCCTCTGGAAACACCATATATTTT.

This clonotype came up a few times. The rearrangement links TRBV12-3 or TRBV12-4 to TRBJ1-6; D uncertain. V was pared by 0 bases and J by 7 bases, with 4 bases between. The CDR3 contains 13 residues. CDR3 nucleotides: TGTGCCAGCAGTTTAGCGCGGAATTCACCCCTCCACTTT. Its translation: CASSLARNSPLHF.

This clonotype was counted many times. The gene calls are TRBV20-1 and TRBJ2-1; no clear D gene. CDR3 length: 12 amino acids. Per germline, CDR1 DFQATT and CDR2 SNEGSKA (reference sequence). V shed 3 bases and J shed 9 bases, with 12 bases lying between them. For the CDR3, the DNA is TGCAGTGCTAGCGGGTCAGTGGGTGAGCAGTTCTTC. This sequence encodes CSASGSVGEQFF.

This clonotype was detected only a few times. The chain links TRBV20-1 to TRBJ2-7; no clear D gene. Trimming stripped 5 bases from V and 3 bases from J, with 11 bases between. The CDR3 spans 12 residues. Germline V gene data show CDR1 as DFQATT and CDR2 as SNEGSKA (reference sequence). This CDR3 reads CSAALIRYEQYF. In DNA, the CDR3 is TGCAGTGCTGCACTAATCCGCTACGAGCAGTACTTC.

This clonotype was counted only a few times. The V call is TRBV5-4, the J call TRBJ2-1; D may be TRBD2 (6 bases). Germline CDR1 SGHNT, CDR2 YYREEE (reference sequence). The CDR3 runs to 14 residues. V lost 1 base and J 9 bases, leaving 14 bases between the germline ends. The CDR3 nucleotides are TGTGCCAGCAGCTTGTGGGACTCACTCGGTGAGCAGTTCTTC. Amino acids: CASSLWDSLGEQFF. Variable domain in full (rest from reference TRBV5-4 and TRBJ2-1): ETGVTQSPTHLIKTRGQQVTLRCSSQSGHNTVSWYQQALGQGPQFIFQYYREEENGRGNFPPRFSGLQFPNYSSELNVNALELDDSALYLCASSLWDSLGEQFFGPGTRLTVL.

This clonotype was detected ten times or more. The chain links TRBV5-1 to TRBJ2-3, with D uncertain. The CDR3 spans 13 residues. Germline loops: CDR1 SGHRS, CDR2 YFSETQ. The ends were cut back, 7 bases at V and 1 base at J, with 10 bases in the middle. CDR3 in DNA: TGCGCCAGCTTTACGTCCGGCACAGATACGCAGTATTTT. Its protein product is CASFTSGTDTQYF.

The rearrangement uses TRBV4-1 and TRBJ2-1; 14 nucleotides agree with TRBD2. CDR3 length equals 19 residues. The junction had 10 bases not matched to a gene; V was cut back by 3 bases and J by 3 bases. From germline, CDR1 is MGHRA and CDR2 YSYEKL. This CDR3 is CASSQTGTSGRRNYNEQFF. For the CDR3, the DNA is TGCGCCAGCAGCCAGACCGGGACTAGCGGGAGAAGAAACTACAATGAGCAGTTCTTC.

This clonotype was seen ten or more times. The J gene is TRBJ1-5, the V gene TRBV12-3 or TRBV12-4; 7 bases are a match to TRBD1. The junction had 10 bases not matched to a gene; V was cut back by 6 bases and J by 5 bases. The CDR3 sequence is 15 residues long. Here the CDR3 reads CASRGGQGADQPQHF. CDR3 DNA sequence: TGTGCCAGCAGAGGGGGCCAAGGGGCGGATCAGCCCCAGCATTTT.

This clonotype came up a few times. The V call is TRBV4-1, the J call TRBJ1-3; a possible D gene is TRBD1 (5 bases). V was clipped by 4 bases and J by 0 bases, with 13 bases between them. The CDR3 extends over 16 amino acids. Germline V lookup: CDR1 MGHRA, CDR2 YSYEKL. Here the CDR3 reads CASSPSGLPSGNTIYF. CDR3 in DNA: TGCGCCAGCAGCCCTTCGGGGCTGCCCTCTGGAAACACCATATATTTT.

In its sample, this clonotype was seen a few times. This rearrangement joins TRBV11-2 to TRBJ1-4; the match to TRBD1 covers 8 bases. Germline CDR1 and CDR2: SGHAT and FQNNGV. The CDR3 spans 17 residues. Losses at the gene ends were 1 base for V and 10 bases for J; bases not matched to a gene: 14. The CDR3 spells CASSLVPIRGLGGKLFF. The CDR3 nucleotides are TGTGCCAGCAGCTTAGTCCCGATCAGGGGGCTAGGTGGAAAACTGTTTTTT.

There are many counts of this clonotype. The chain recombines TRBV18 with TRBJ2-1; TRBD1 matches at 10 bases. The germline V gene encodes CDR1 KGHSH and CDR2 LQKENI. Losses at the gene ends were 3 bases for V and 4 bases for J; bases not matched to a gene: 6. CDR3 length: 16 amino acids. The CDR3 reads CASSPSRTGGYNEQFF. The CDR3, as DNA: TGTGCCAGCTCACCCTCCAGGACAGGGGGTTACAATGAGCAGTTCTTC.

In its sample, this clonotype was seen many times. This chain connects TRBV7-9 to TRBJ1-4; D gene ambiguous. Germline V gene data show CDR1 as SEHNR and CDR2 as FQNEAQ (reference sequence). CDR3 length: 15 residues. Trimming removed 1 base from V and 7 bases from J, with 13 bases in between. The CDR3 reads CASSLDRHQVEKLFF. The CDR3 DNA follows: TGTGCCAGCAGCTTAGACCGTCACCAGGTTGAAAAACTGTTTTTT.

There are many counts of this clonotype. The chain has TRBV5-1 and TRBJ2-4; D may be TRBD2 (6 bases). This CDR3 has 17 amino acids. Germline loops: CDR1 SGHRS, CDR2 YFSETQ. Trimming removed 2 bases at V and 6 bases at J, with 21 bases between. Written as DNA, the CDR3 is TGCGCCAGCAGCTTAGAAAGATCGACGGCCGGGGGAAACATTCAGTACTTC. Amino acids: CASSLERSTAGGNIQYF.

This clonotype was found many times. The chain recombines TRBV3-1 with TRBJ2-3; D possibly corresponds to TRBD1 (8 bases). CDR3 length: 16 amino acids. The V end was cut by 4 bases, the J end by 6 bases, with 20 bases between. Looked up from germline, CDR1 is LGHDT and CDR2 is YNNKEL (reference sequence). CDR3 bases: TGTGCCAGCAGCCCCATGGGGGGGACAGGTCTGGATACGCAGTATTTT. Translation gives CASSPMGGTGLDTQYF.

This clonotype showed up many times. The chain recombines TRBV12-3 or TRBV12-4 with TRBJ1-2; tentative D call: TRBD1 (6 bases). The CDR3 contains 14 residues. V was shortened by 6 bases and J by 4 bases, with 15 bases between the two germline ends. CDR3 sequence reads: CASSPTGSGYGYTF. The CDR3 nucleotides read TGTGCCAGCAGCCCAACAGGGAGCGGCTATGGCTACACCTTC.

The sample holds many counts of this clonotype. J is TRBJ2-7 and V is TRBV6-1, with TRBD1 identical over 8 bases. Germline assignment: CDR1 MNHNS and CDR2 SASEGT. The CDR3 extends over 14 amino acids. V shed 10 bases, J shed 0 bases, and the junction held 8 bases outside the gene matches. CDR3 sequence reads: CATRWTGSSYEQYF. Here the CDR3 DNA reads TGTGCCACTCGTTGGACAGGGAGCTCCTACGAGCAGTACTTC.

This clonotype was detected ten times or more. The chain couples TRBV3-1 to TRBJ1-1; D not certain. V was pared by 4 bases and J by 1 base, with 7 bases between. The CDR3 consists of 13 residues. CDR1 LGHDT and CDR2 YNNKEL come from the germline V gene (reference sequence). CDR3 loop: CASSPGWNTEAFF. Written as DNA, the CDR3 is TGTGCCAGCAGCCCGGGGTGGAACACTGAAGCTTTCTTT.